This T cell receptor beta chain derives from a study of T-cell memory formation after mild COVID-19. Germline V gene sequence: CDR1 SNHLY, CDR2 FYNNEI. The CDR3 runs 13 residues. The V segment lost 3 bases and the J segment 7 bases; nucleotides outside the gene matches: 4. It was 5'RACE with constant-segment primers that produced the TCR alpha and TCR beta cDNA libraries, which carried sample barcodes and UMIs. TCRdb re-called the 5' RACE reads with MiXCR, one entry per CDR3 protein. Among roughly 340,000 distinct CDR3 sequences, about 20% were seen once, and the ten largest hold around 20%. On this clonotype: Its target is not known.

General study results and limits: Certain responding clones were present in pre-infection memory, suggesting participation of cross-reactive memory.

This TCR was recovered from a man younger than 35 who had mild COVID-19 (a few samples of this study predate the infection). Cell type and time point are not known. Sequenced sample: PBMCs or a T cell subset sorted from them (not recorded which). The chain carries TRBV2 and TRBJ2-7; 9 bases fit TRBD1. The CDR3: CASSEGQGAEQYF. In nucleotides, the CDR3 is TGTGCCAGCAGTGAGGGACAGGGTGCTGAGCAGTACTTC. The variable domain in full, completed from reference TRBV2 and TRBJ2-7, reads EPEVTQTPSHQVTQMGQEVILRCVPISNHLYFYWYRQILGQKVEFLVSFYNNEISEKSEIFDDQFSVERPDGSNFTLKIRSTKLEDSAMYFCASSEGQGAEQYFGPGTRLTVT.